The 30 T cell receptor beta chains reported below all come from one sample, sequenced in a study of cytomegalovirus exposure and HLA in healthy donors. The PCR used 60 Vbeta and 13 Jbeta primers. Sequenced by immunoSEQ multiplex PCR; TCRdb stores in-frame clones only, minus some. Here the sample table reports 150,000 to 200,000 clones. Sequenced material: PBMCs. The receptors were gathered from a man aged 25-40 years in good health and CMV-seronegative.

V is TRBV6-1 and J is TRBJ2-5; TRBD1 aligns across 10 bases. This CDR3 has 15 residues. Germline CDR1 reads MNHNS; CDR2 reads SASEGT. With V trimmed by 6 bases and J by 3 bases, 7 bases remained unmatched. DNA of the CDR3: TGTGCCAGCAGCCTCGCCGGGACAGGGGAAGAGACCCAGTACTTC. Translated: CASSLAGTGEETQYF.

This chain uses TRBV10-1 with TRBJ2-7, with D unresolved. The V and J ends lost 3 bases and 4 bases respectively, with 13 bases between them. CDR1 and CDR2 (germline): WNHNN, SYGVQD (reference sequence). The CDR3 spans 14 residues. The CDR3 region is CASSDSGTGYEQYF. The DNA of the CDR3 is TGCGCCAGCAGTGATTCAGGTACTGGTTACGAGCAGTACTTC.

The chain couples TRBV5-5 to TRBJ1-2, with TRBD1 matching over 8 bases. The CDR3 totals 15 residues. V lost 0 bases to trimming and J lost 0 bases; unmatched junction nucleotides: 1. Germline assignment: CDR1 SGHKS and CDR2 YYEKEE (reference sequence). The CDR3 loop is CASSLVTGANYGYTF. CDR3 nucleotides: TGTGCCAGCAGCTTGGTGACAGGGGCTAACTATGGCTACACCTTC.

The chain links TRBV5-4 to TRBJ1-2; 11 bases match TRBD1. CDR1 SGHNT and CDR2 YYREEE come from the germline V gene (reference sequence). J gave up 7 bases and V 2 bases, and 10 bases lay outside the gene matches. This CDR3 is 16 amino acids long. CDR3 loop: CASSFARGQGDSGYTF. The CDR3 DNA reads as TGTGCCAGCAGCTTCGCACGGGGACAGGGGGATAGTGGCTACACCTTC.

The CDR3 region is CAIAEGGRENEQYF. In DNA form, the CDR3 reads TGTGCCATCGCCGAGGGGGGGCGGGAGAACGAGCAGTACTTC. The V call is TRBV10-3, the J call TRBJ2-7, with D tentatively TRBD2 (7 bases). V was shortened by 8 bases and J by 5 bases, with 19 bases between the two germline ends. This CDR3 contains 14 residues. From germline, CDR1 is ENHRY and CDR2 SYGVKD.

J is TRBJ2-7 and V is TRBV11-2; TRBD1 agrees at 8 bases. Per the germline V gene, CDR1 is SGHAT and CDR2 is FQNNGV. V was pared by 1 base and J by 12 bases, with 11 bases of the junction left unmatched. The CDR3 consists of 14 residues. In nucleotides, the CDR3 is TGTGCCAGCAGCTTAGCCGGGACAGGACCCCAGGGGTACTTC. This gives the protein CASSLAGTGPQGYF. Variable domain in full (rest from reference TRBV11-2 and TRBJ2-7): EAGVAQSPRYKIIEKRQSVAFWCNPISGHATLYWYQQILGQGPKLLIQFQNNGVVDDSQLPKDRFSAERLKGVDSTLKIQPAKLEDSAVYLCASSLAGTGPQGYFGPGTRLTVT.

The V gene is TRBV11-3, the J gene TRBJ2-7; tentative D call: TRBD2 (6 bases). Germline V CDR1 and CDR2: SGHNT, YENEEA. V dropped 0 bases and J dropped 3 bases, with 12 bases sitting between them. There are 15 residues in the CDR3. In DNA form, the CDR3 reads TGTGCCAGCAGCTTAGATCACGGGGGAGGCTACGAGCAGTACTTC. Translating it yields CASSLDHGGGYEQYF.

This chain links TRBV7-9 with TRBJ2-5; D may be TRBD1 (6 bases). The CDR3 totals 14 residues. Germline CDR1 is SEHNR and CDR2 is FQNEAQ (reference sequence). Trimming shortened V by 1 base and J by 5 bases, and 11 bases separated the two germline ends. Here the CDR3 reads CASSLDRVRETQYF. Written as DNA, the CDR3 is TGTGCCAGCAGCTTAGACAGGGTTCGGGAGACCCAGTACTTC. The variable domain in full, completed from reference TRBV7-9 and TRBJ2-5, reads DTGVSQNPRHKITKRGQNVTFRCDPISEHNRLYWYRQTLGQGPEFLTYFQNEAQLEKSRLLSDRFSAERPKGSFSTLEIQRTEQGDSAMYLCASSLDRVRETQYFGPGTRLLVL.

The chain couples TRBV4-3 to TRBJ2-7; the match to TRBD1 covers 8 bases. The CDR3 totals 16 residues. With 5 bases clipped from V and 4 bases from J, the junction kept 13 bases outside the gene matches. The germline gives CDR1 LGHNA, CDR2 YSLEER. In nucleotides, the CDR3 is TGCGCCAGCAGCTCGGGCCTGGGGGACAGGCAATACGAGCAGTACTTC. Translated, it gives CASSSGLGDRQYEQYF.

The chain carries TRBV28 and TRBJ2-7, with TRBD1 matching over 7 bases. This CDR3 region has 13 residues. V lost 6 bases, J lost 6 bases, and 8 bases stayed unmatched. Germline-derived CDR1 and CDR2 are MDHEN and SYDVKM. In DNA, the CDR3 is TGTGCCAGCAGCCACAGGGGCCTCCCCGAGCAGTACTTC. Its translation is CASSHRGLPEQYF.

The J gene is TRBJ2-7, the V gene TRBV10-3, with TRBD1 matching over 7 bases. CDR3 length: 14 residues. The ends lost 10 bases at V and 0 bases at J; junction bases unmatched: 9. The germline V gene has CDR1 ENHRY and CDR2 SYGVKD. For the CDR3, the DNA is TGTGCCAGCCTCCGGGACAGTAGCTCCTACGAGCAGTACTTC. It is translated as CASLRDSSSYEQYF.

The CDR3 DNA follows: TGTGCCAGCAGCTCCCGACAGACCACCGGGGAGCTGTTTTTT. Protein product: CASSSRQTTGELFF. The genes are TRBV5-4 and TRBJ2-2, with a possible D match to TRBD1 (5 bases). Germline values: CDR1 SGHNT, CDR2 YYREEE (reference sequence). Trimming pared 3 bases from V and 4 bases from J, leaving 10 bases between. CDR3 length: 14 amino acids.

The chain couples TRBV11-2 to TRBJ2-2; TRBD1 matches 8 bases. Per germline, CDR1 SGHAT and CDR2 FQNNGV. The trim removed 5 bases at V and 6 bases at J, leaving 14 bases unmatched. The CDR3 consists of 17 residues. The CDR3 coding sequence is TGTGCCAGCAGCCTTATCGGCAGGGGGCGCGGCGCCGGGGAGCTGTTTTTT. This translates into CASSLIGRGRGAGELFF.

The V and J genes are TRBV19 and TRBJ2-7; weak D call: TRBD1 (6 bases). The CDR3 sequence is 14 residues long. Trimming stripped 8 bases from V and 2 bases from J, with 16 bases between. Germline CDR1 reads LNHDA; CDR2 reads SQIVND (reference sequence). This CDR3 reads CASSGQTRTYEQYF. The CDR3 nucleotides are TGTGCCAGTTCCGGACAGACGAGGACCTACGAGCAGTACTTC.

This rearrangement joins TRBV28 to TRBJ1-1, with a tentative D call TRBD1 (6 bases). CDR1 MDHEN and CDR2 SYDVKM come from the germline V gene. Trimming cost V 3 bases and J 5 bases, with 16 bases left between them. This CDR3 has 15 residues. CDR3 in amino acids: CASSFPGGHRTEAFF. CDR3 DNA: TGTGCCAGCAGTTTCCCCGGGGGGCATAGGACTGAAGCTTTCTTT.

The chain uses TRBV15 and TRBJ2-7; no reliable D call. This CDR3 has 14 residues. V lost 2 bases to trimming and J lost 6 bases, with 14 bases between them. Per germline, CDR1 LNHNV and CDR2 YYDKDF (reference sequence). As DNA, the CDR3 is TGTGCCACCAGCAGACGAAACGGGTTGGGCGAGCAGTACTTC. It codes for CATSRRNGLGEQYF.

The chain combines TRBV5-1 with TRBJ2-3; 7 positions match TRBD1. V dropped 4 bases and J dropped 0; count of bases not matched to a gene: 8. The CDR3 spans 16 residues. In germline, CDR1 is SGHRS, CDR2 YFSETQ. CDR3 DNA: TGCGCCAGCAGCGGAAGGGGACAGATAAGCACAGATACGCAGTATTTT. It encodes CASSGRGQISTDTQYF.

Points on this clone: Relative to the germline gene, one junction end is altered; a read error may explain this. DNA for the CDR3: TGCGCCAGTCTAAGAGAGTCTGGGGCCAACGCCCTGACTTTC. Its translation: CASLRESGANALTF. The V call is TRBV5-1, the J call TRBJ2-6; TRBD1 is a possible D gene (5 bases). Germline lookup yields CDR1 SGHRS and CDR2 YFSETQ. The CDR3 spans 14 residues.

The chain has TRBV25-1 and TRBJ1-3; 7 bases align to TRBD1. The CDR3 is 18 amino acids. V was clipped by 3 bases and J by 1 base; unmatched bases: 12. CDR1 MGHDK and CDR2 SYGVNS come from the germline V gene. This CDR3 is CASSDHITGETSGNTIYF. CDR3 coding DNA: TGTGCCAGCAGTGACCATATTACAGGGGAAACGTCTGGAAACACCATATATTTT.

The rearrangement joins TRBV10-1 to TRBJ1-3, with 7 bases aligning to TRBD1. In germline, CDR1 is WNHNN, CDR2 SYGVQD (reference sequence). V lost 11 bases, J lost 1 base, and 8 bases stayed unmatched. This CDR3 has 14 amino acids. CDR3 sequence reads: CAGEVGQSGNTIYF. As DNA, the CDR3 is TGCGCCGGGGAAGTGGGACAGTCTGGAAACACCATATATTTT.

The chain carries TRBV7-9 and TRBJ1-3, with D possibly being TRBD1 (6 bases). The CDR3 totals 15 residues. Germline CDR1 SEHNR, CDR2 FQNEAQ (reference sequence). V was trimmed by 11 bases and J by 5 bases, leaving 22 bases between them. CDR3 nucleotides: TGTGCCGGTTACGATGGACAGAAAATGAGAAACACCATATATTTT. Its translation is CAGYDGQKMRNTIYF.

The J gene is TRBJ2-1, the V gene TRBV11-1; tentatively, D is TRBD2 (6 bases). Germline CDR1 and CDR2: SGHAT and FQDESV (reference sequence). The CDR3 loop spans 17 amino acids. Deletions cut 2 bases from V and 0 bases from J, with 14 bases between. The CDR3 is CASSLRNSGGSYNEQFF. In DNA form, the CDR3 reads TGTGCCAGCAGCTTACGAAATAGCGGCGGCTCCTACAATGAGCAGTTCTTC.

V usage is TRBV11-3 and J usage is TRBJ2-5; the match to TRBD1 covers 8 bases. The J call may be incorrect, as the DNA end agrees better with TRBJ2-7. The CDR3 has 13 residues. Germline CDR1 and CDR2: SGHNT and YENEEA. CDR3 bases: TGTGCCAGCAGCACGACAGGGGCCTACGAGCAGTACTTC. It encodes CASSTTGAYEQYF.

This chain links TRBV28 with TRBJ1-1; D is perhaps TRBD1 (6 bases). The CDR3 is 14 residues long. Trimming took 5 bases from V and 2 from J, leaving 12 bases between them. Germline-derived CDR1 and CDR2 are MDHEN and SYDVKM. The CDR3 region is CASSASRGNTEAFF. The CDR3 nucleotides read TGTGCCAGCAGTGCGTCCAGGGGAAACACTGAAGCTTTCTTT. The complete variable domain, with remaining parts taken from reference TRBV28 and TRBJ1-1, reads DVKVTQSSRYLVKRTGEKVFLECVQDMDHENMFWYRQDPGLGLRLIYFSYDVKMKEKGDIPEGYSVSREKKERFSLILESASTNQTSMYLCASSASRGNTEAFFGQGTRLTVV.

The CDR3 sequence: CASSVARQGHNEQFF. The CDR3 coding sequence is TGTGCCAGCAGCGTAGCGCGGCAGGGCCACAATGAGCAGTTCTTC. The chain couples TRBV9 to TRBJ2-1; maybe TRBD1 (5 bases). This CDR3 comprises 15 residues. Germline-derived CDR1 and CDR2 are SGDLS and YYNGEE. The ends were cut back, 0 bases at V and 5 bases at J, with 12 bases in the middle.

CDR3 in amino acids: CASSWGGQPQHF. CDR3 sequence (DNA): TGTGCCAGCAGTTGGGGAGGTCAGCCCCAGCATTTT. The chain joins TRBV28 to TRBJ1-5; no clear D. The CDR3 totals 12 residues. Trimming took off 4 bases at V and 6 bases at J, with 7 bases between the two ends. Germline-derived CDR1 and CDR2 are MDHEN and SYDVKM.

The V and J genes are TRBV6-6 and TRBJ2-7, with D possibly TRBD1 on 5 matching bases. This CDR3 region has 15 residues. The germline V gene encodes CDR1 MNHNY and CDR2 SVGAGI (reference sequence). V lost 2 bases and J lost 6, with 17 bases in between. DNA of the CDR3: TGTGCCAGCAGTTACGTCAGGGAAGGAACGGGCGAGCAGTACTTC. It codes for CASSYVREGTGEQYF.

The genes are TRBV29-1 and TRBJ2-1; TRBD1 agrees at 9 bases. Per germline, CDR1 SQVTM and CDR2 ANQGSEA. J lost 3 bases, V lost 3 bases, and 3 bases had no gene match. This CDR3 spans 14 amino acids. In DNA form, the CDR3 reads TGCAGCGTTGATGGGACAGGGCTCTACAATGAGCAGTTCTTC. As protein: CSVDGTGLYNEQFF.

This sequence joins TRBV6-5 and TRBJ2-1; 8 bases map to TRBD1. The junction had 6 bases not matched to a gene; V was cut back by 6 bases and J by 8 bases. The V gene's germline CDR1 is MNHEY and CDR2 SVGAGI. This CDR3 contains 13 residues. CDR3 sequence: CASRTGVWDEQFF. DNA of the CDR3: TGTGCCAGCAGGACAGGGGTGTGGGATGAGCAGTTCTTC.

CDR3 residues: CASSYGDTTTNEKLFF. CDR3 DNA: TGTGCCAGCAGTTACGGGGACACTACAACTAATGAAAAACTGTTTTTT. The rearrangement uses TRBV6-5 and TRBJ1-4; a possible D gene is TRBD1 (6 bases). This CDR3 is 16 amino acids long. Germline V gene sequence: CDR1 MNHEY, CDR2 SVGAGI. V was shortened by 2 bases and J by 0 bases, with 10 bases between the two germline ends.